This T cell receptor beta chain was identified in a study of cytomegalovirus exposure and HLA in healthy donors. Turning to the study itself: Earlier results showed approximately 120 million unique TCR beta sequences derived from approximately 170 million T cells.

The CDR3 has 13 amino acids. This clone was observed a handful of times. The antigen is not known. Study outcomes and limitations: Sequencing probably produced one cluster of sequence variants that were highly shared.

Vbeta (60) and Jbeta (13) primers were used in the PCR. Clones were sequenced by immunoSEQ multiplex PCR, and TCRdb holds only the in-frame ones, with some missing. The top ten hold 4.5% of the sample, which has around 150,000 clones, 65% to 70% seen once. The TCR comes from a woman aged 18-29 years in good health and CMV-seropositive. Sequenced material: PBMCs. The chain links TRBV12-1 to TRBJ1-1; no DNA check was done on the table's D call, TRBD1. TRBV12-1 is recorded as a pseudogene. The CDR3, as DNA: TGTGCCAGCAGCTTTCAGGGCTCCCACGAGGCTTTCTTT. Its translation: CASSFQGSHEAFF.